The 18 T cell receptor beta chains listed next were all sequenced from one sample in a study of control samples from healthy donors and cancer patients. Profiled with immunoSEQ multiplex PCR; TCRdb holds only in-frame clones, not every one. The table includes around 58,000 clones, 95% to 96% detected once. Input material: blood. The receptors derive from a woman under 30 in good health.

V gene TRBV7-3 combines with J gene TRBJ2-1; possible D gene TRBD2, 6 bases. Germline CDR1 and CDR2: SGHTA and FQGTGA. The CDR3 has 15 residues. V lost 5 bases, J lost 0 bases, and 11 bases lay in between. CDR3 bases: TGTGCCAGCAGCCCTCGGGAGAGCTCCTACAATGAGCAGTTCTTC. Its protein is CASSPRESSYNEQFF.

The chain couples TRBV7-2 to TRBJ1-2; the D is unclear. CDR1 SGHTA and CDR2 FQGNSA come from the germline V gene. Trimming cost V 3 bases and J 2 bases, with 10 bases left between them. This CDR3 has 14 residues. The CDR3 loop reads CASSFMMGNYGYTF. The CDR3 coding sequence is TGTGCCAGCAGCTTTATGATGGGGAACTATGGCTACACCTTC.

This clone occurred once. This sequence joins TRBV5-6 and TRBJ1-3; D unresolved. There are 15 residues in the CDR3. V was cut by 1 base and J by 1 base, with 9 bases left in between. In germline, CDR1 is SGHDT, CDR2 YYEEEE. The CDR3 reads CASSLTVDSGNTIYF. In DNA, the CDR3 is TGTGCCAGCAGCTTGACTGTGGATTCTGGAAACACCATATATTTT.

The rearrangement uses TRBV5-1 and TRBJ2-3; D is undetermined. Deletions cut 4 bases from V and 2 bases from J, with 5 bases between. CDR3 length equals 12 residues. Germline V gene lookup returns CDR1 SGHRS and CDR2 YFSETQ. In nucleotides, the CDR3 is TGCGCCAGCAGCGACCTCACAGATACGCAGTATTTT. It encodes CASSDLTDTQYF.

The J gene is TRBJ2-7, the V gene TRBV7-8; the D gene is possibly TRBD2 (6 bases). The CDR3 spans 15 residues. CDR1 and CDR2 from the germline V gene are SGHVS and FQNEAQ. Trimming removed 2 bases at V and 1 base at J, with 12 bases between. The CDR3 sequence is CASSLRWGESYEQYF. DNA for the CDR3: TGTGCCAGCAGCTTAAGGTGGGGGGAATCCTACGAGCAGTACTTC.

This clone was observed a single time. J is TRBJ1-1 and V is TRBV2, with D hard to call. CDR3 length: 12 amino acids. Germline lookup yields CDR1 SNHLY and CDR2 FYNNEI. V was clipped by 6 bases and J by 1 base, with 6 bases between them. CDR3 in DNA: TGTGCCAGCAGCGATTCGAACACTGAAGCTTTCTTT. It codes for CASSDSNTEAFF.

The rearrangement uses TRBV9 and TRBJ1-3; D gene unclear. The V end lost 3 bases, the J end lost 0 bases, and 16 bases lay between the germline ends. Per germline, CDR1 SGDLS and CDR2 YYNGEE. This CDR3 comprises 17 residues. The CDR3 spells CASSGRDFDYSGNTIYF. DNA for the CDR3: TGTGCCAGCAGCGGAAGAGACTTTGACTACTCTGGAAACACCATATATTTT.

The CDR3 coding sequence is TGTGCCATCACCGAGGAGGGGGGGAACACCGGGGAGCTGTTTTTT. Translating it yields CAITEEGGNTGELFF. The chain has TRBV10-3 and TRBJ2-2; the D call may be TRBD1 or TRBD2 (6 bases each). The CDR3 has 15 residues. Germline loops: CDR1 ENHRY, CDR2 SYGVKD. Trimming shortened V by 7 bases and J by 1 base, and 13 bases separated the two germline ends.

As regards this clone: The same CDR3 can be traced to other DNA sequences in this sample. V usage is TRBV30 and J usage is TRBJ1-1, with unresolved D. This CDR3 region has 13 residues. V was shortened by 0 bases and J by 1 base, with 6 bases between the two germline ends. CDR1 and CDR2 from the germline V gene are GTSNPN and SVGIG (reference sequence). CDR3 region: CAWSVRGNTEAFF. The CDR3 DNA reads as TGTGCCTGGAGTGTCCGGGGGAACACTGAAGCTTTCTTT.

This chain joins TRBV28 and TRBJ2-2; the match to TRBD1 covers 11 bases. CDR1 MDHEN and CDR2 SYDVKM come from the germline V gene. Trimming removed 5 bases from V and 5 bases from J; junction bases left unmatched: 4. The CDR3 is made up of 15 amino acids. CDR3 amino acids: CASSRDRGWTGELFF. CDR3 coding DNA: TGTGCCAGCAGTCGGGACAGGGGGTGGACCGGGGAGCTGTTTTTT.

The chain carries TRBV7-9 and TRBJ1-4, with a possible D match to TRBD1 (5 bases). Looked up from germline, CDR1 is SEHNR and CDR2 is FQNEAQ (reference sequence). The CDR3 runs to 12 residues. Trimming pared 7 bases from V and 10 bases from J, leaving 13 bases between. The chain's CDR3 is CASTGTAGKLFF. DNA for the CDR3: TGTGCCAGCACCGGGACCGCCGGAAAACTGTTTTTT.

V and J are TRBV5-8 and TRBJ2-7; 7 positions match TRBD1. This CDR3 is built from 14 residues. Looked up from germline, CDR1 is SGHTS and CDR2 is YDEGEE. The V segment lost 3 bases and the J segment 7 bases; nucleotides outside the gene matches: 10. CDR3 residues: CASSSGTAFVEQYF. As DNA, the CDR3 is TGTGCCAGCAGCTCCGGGACAGCCTTTGTTGAGCAGTACTTC.

The CDR3 region has the DNA TGTGCCAGTAGTCAAATGCGCGGGAGTGGAAGACCCCAGCATTTT. The encoded protein is CASSQMRGSGRPQHF. The chain employs TRBV19 and TRBJ1-5; D call uncertain. The germline V and J ends were trimmed by 5 bases and 10 bases, with 21 bases remaining between them. The germline gives CDR1 LNHDA, CDR2 SQIVND (reference sequence). CDR3 length: 15 amino acids.

CDR3 protein: CASSVATGREAFF. The CDR3 DNA is TGTGCCAGCAGCGTAGCAACGGGACGTGAAGCTTTCTTT. The chain links TRBV9 to TRBJ1-1; possible D gene TRBD1, 5 bases. The CDR3 has 13 residues. Trimming stripped 0 bases from V and 7 bases from J, with 10 bases between. Germline CDR1 and CDR2: SGDLS and YYNGEE.

The chain couples TRBV27 to TRBJ1-3, with 9 bases fitting TRBD1. The ends lost 3 bases at V and 4 bases at J; junction bases unmatched: 19. The germline V gene encodes CDR1 MNHEY and CDR2 SMNVEV (reference sequence). The CDR3 covers 20 residues. DNA for the CDR3: TGTGCCAGCAGTTTGCCTACAGGACAGGGGATAGAACTTTCCGGAAACACCATATATTTT. Residues: CASSLPTGQGIELSGNTIYF.

This rearrangement joins TRBV3-1 (or the pseudogene TRBV3-2) to TRBJ1-1; 8 bases line up with TRBD1. The length of the CDR3 is 14 residues. The J segment lost 6 bases and the V segment lost 1 base, leaving 4 bases of the junction unmatched. The germline V gene encodes CDR1 LGHDT and CDR2 YNNKEL (reference sequence). The DNA for the CDR3 is TGTGCCAGCAGCCAAGGACAGGGGTGGTCTGAAGCTTTCTTT. Translation: CASSQGQGWSEAFF.

The rearrangement links TRBV4-1 to TRBJ1-1; D possibly corresponds to TRBD1 (6 bases). CDR1 and CDR2 (germline): MGHRA, YSYEKL. V was trimmed by 4 bases and J by 1 base, leaving 10 bases between them. This CDR3 is built from 14 residues. The CDR3 bases are TGCGCCAGCAGCCCGGGGACAACGAACACTGAAGCTTTCTTT. Residues: CASSPGTTNTEAFF.

This clone was recorded only once. The chain joins TRBV2 to TRBJ1-5; unclear D gene. The CDR3 covers 16 residues. Germline assignment: CDR1 SNHLY and CDR2 FYNNEI. V was pared by 4 bases and J by 2 bases, with 15 bases between. The CDR3 bases are TGTGCCAGCAGTGTATTAGAAAAGGGCGGCAATCAGCCCCAGCATTTT. It is translated as CASSVLEKGGNQPQHF.